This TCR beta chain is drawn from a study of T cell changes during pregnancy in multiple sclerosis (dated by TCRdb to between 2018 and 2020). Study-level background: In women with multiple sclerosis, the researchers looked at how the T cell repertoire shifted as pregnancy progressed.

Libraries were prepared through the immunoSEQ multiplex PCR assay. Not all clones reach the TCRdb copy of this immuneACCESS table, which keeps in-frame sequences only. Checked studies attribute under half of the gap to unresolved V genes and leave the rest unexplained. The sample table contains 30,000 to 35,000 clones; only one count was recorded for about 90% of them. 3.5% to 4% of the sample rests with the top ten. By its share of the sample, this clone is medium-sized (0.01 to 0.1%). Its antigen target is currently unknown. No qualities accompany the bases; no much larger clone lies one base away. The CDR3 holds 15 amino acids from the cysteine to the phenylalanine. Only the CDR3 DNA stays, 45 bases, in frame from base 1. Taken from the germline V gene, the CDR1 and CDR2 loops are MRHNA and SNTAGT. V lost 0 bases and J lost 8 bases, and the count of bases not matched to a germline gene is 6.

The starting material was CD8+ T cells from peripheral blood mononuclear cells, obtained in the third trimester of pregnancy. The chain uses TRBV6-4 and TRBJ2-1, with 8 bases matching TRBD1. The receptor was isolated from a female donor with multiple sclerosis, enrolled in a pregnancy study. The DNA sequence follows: TGTGCCAGCAGTGACTCCGGACAGGGTAGCGATGAGCAGTTCTTC. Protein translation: CASSDSGQGSDEQFF.